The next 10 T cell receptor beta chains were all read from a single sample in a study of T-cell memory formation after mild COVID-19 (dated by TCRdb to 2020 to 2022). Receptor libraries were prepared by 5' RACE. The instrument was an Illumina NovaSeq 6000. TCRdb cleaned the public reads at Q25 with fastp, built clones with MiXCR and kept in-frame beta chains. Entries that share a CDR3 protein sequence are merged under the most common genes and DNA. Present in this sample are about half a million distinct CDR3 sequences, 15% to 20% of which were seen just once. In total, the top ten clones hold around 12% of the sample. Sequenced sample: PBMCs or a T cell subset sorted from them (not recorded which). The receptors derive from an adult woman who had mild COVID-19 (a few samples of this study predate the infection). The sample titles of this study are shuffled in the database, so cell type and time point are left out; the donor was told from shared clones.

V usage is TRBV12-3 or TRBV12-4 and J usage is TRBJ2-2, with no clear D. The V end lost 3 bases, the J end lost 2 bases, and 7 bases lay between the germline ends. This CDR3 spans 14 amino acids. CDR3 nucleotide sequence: TGTGCCAGCAGTTTCTGGCCTAACACCGGGGAGCTGTTTTTT. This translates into CASSFWPNTGELFF.

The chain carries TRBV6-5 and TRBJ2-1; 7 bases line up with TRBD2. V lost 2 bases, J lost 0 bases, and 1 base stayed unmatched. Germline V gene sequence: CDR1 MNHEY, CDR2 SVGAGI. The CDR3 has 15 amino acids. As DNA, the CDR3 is TGTGCCAGCAGTTACGGACTAGTCTCCTACAATGAGCAGTTCTTC. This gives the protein CASSYGLVSYNEQFF.

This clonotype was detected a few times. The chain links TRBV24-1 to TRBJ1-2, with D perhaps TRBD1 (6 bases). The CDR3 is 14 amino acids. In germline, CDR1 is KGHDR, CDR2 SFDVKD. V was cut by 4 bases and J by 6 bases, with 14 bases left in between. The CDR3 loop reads CATSEQGHNDGYTF. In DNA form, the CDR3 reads TGTGCCACCAGTGAACAGGGACATAATGATGGCTACACCTTC.

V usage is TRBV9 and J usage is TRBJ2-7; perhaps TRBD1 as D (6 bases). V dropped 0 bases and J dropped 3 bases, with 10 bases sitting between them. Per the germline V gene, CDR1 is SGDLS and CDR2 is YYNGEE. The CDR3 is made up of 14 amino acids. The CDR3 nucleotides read TGTGCCAGCAGCGTAGCTACAGGGTTCTACGAGCAGTACTTC. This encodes CASSVATGFYEQYF. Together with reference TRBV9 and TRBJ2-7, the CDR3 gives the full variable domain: DSGVTQTPKHLITATGQRVTLRCSPRSGDLSVYWYQQSLDQGLQFLIQYYNGEERAKGNILERFSAQQFPDLHSELNLSSLELGDSALYFCASSVATGFYEQYFGPGTRLTVT.

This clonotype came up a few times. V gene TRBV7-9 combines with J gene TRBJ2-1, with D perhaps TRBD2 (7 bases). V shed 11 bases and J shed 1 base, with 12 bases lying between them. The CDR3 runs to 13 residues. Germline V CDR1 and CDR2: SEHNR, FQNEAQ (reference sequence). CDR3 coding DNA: TGTGCCCCCGAGGGGGGGTCCTACAATGAGCAGTTCTTC. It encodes CAPEGGSYNEQFF.

The CDR3 coding sequence is TGTGCCACCAGTGTTACAGGGGGAGCGGCCGGTACGCAGTATTTT. Amino acid sequence: CATSVTGGAAGTQYF. The gene calls are TRBV24-1 and TRBJ2-3, with 8 positions matching TRBD1. Trimming at V came to 5 bases and at J to 8 bases, leaving 11 bases not matched to a gene. Germline V gene sequence: CDR1 KGHDR, CDR2 SFDVKD. CDR3 length: 15 amino acids.

CDR3 region: CASSRYSGANVLTF. The CDR3 DNA sequence: TGTGCCAGCAGCCGTTACTCTGGGGCCAACGTCCTGACTTTC. The genes are TRBV12-3 or TRBV12-4 and TRBJ2-6; D remains ambiguous. This CDR3 is built from 14 residues. Trimming took 6 bases from V and 0 from J, leaving 6 bases between them.

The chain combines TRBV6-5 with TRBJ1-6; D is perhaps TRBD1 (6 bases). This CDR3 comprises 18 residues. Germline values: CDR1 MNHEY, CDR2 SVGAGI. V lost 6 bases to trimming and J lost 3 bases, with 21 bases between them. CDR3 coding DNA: TGTGCCAGCAGACAGGGTTTAGGAACAAACCTCTATAATTCACCCCTCCACTTT. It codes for CASRQGLGTNLYNSPLHF.

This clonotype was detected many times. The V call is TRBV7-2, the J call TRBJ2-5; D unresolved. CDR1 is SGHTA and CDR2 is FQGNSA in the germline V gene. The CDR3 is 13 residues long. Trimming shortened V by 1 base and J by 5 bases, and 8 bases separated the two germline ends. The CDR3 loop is CASSLGLVETQYF. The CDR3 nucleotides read TGTGCCAGCAGCTTAGGTTTGGTGGAGACCCAGTACTTC.

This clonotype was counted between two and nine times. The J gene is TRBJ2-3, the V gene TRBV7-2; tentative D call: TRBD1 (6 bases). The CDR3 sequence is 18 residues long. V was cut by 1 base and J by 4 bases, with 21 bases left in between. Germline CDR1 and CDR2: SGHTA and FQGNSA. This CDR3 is CASSLVTSGRGVSDTQYF. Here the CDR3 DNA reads TGTGCCAGCAGCTTAGTAACCTCCGGCAGGGGCGTATCAGATACGCAGTATTTT.